The rows below give T cell receptor beta chains drawn from one sample of a study of cytomegalovirus exposure and HLA in healthy donors. The assay was immunoSEQ multiplex PCR, and TCRdb's table has in-frame clones only and misses some. This table has approximately 120,000 clones, around 78% appearing once. The sample comprised PBMCs. The receptors stem from a man aged 35-49 years in good health and CMV-seronegative. Both conserved end residues are part of each CDR3. Each record gives: CDR3 protein, J gene, V gene, clone size. The size of a clone is reported for some rows only, either as once, few or many, or as a class for expanded clones.

cdr3_aa: CASSYQSYEQYF
j_call: TRBJ2-7
v_call: TRBV28
clone_size: .

cdr3_aa: CASSHTGTTQETQYF
j_call: TRBJ2-5
v_call: TRBV6-1
clone_size: .

cdr3_aa: CASSLGGDPYGYTF
j_call: TRBJ1-2
v_call: TRBV11-2
clone_size: .

cdr3_aa: CASSPGGSDSYEQYF
j_call: TRBJ2-7
v_call: TRBV5-4
clone_size: few

cdr3_aa: CASSPRTSRETQYF
j_call: TRBJ2-5
v_call: TRBV9
clone_size: .

cdr3_aa: CASSLSGTLTGELFF
j_call: TRBJ2-2
v_call: TRBV27
clone_size: .

cdr3_aa: CASSPGGASQETQYF
j_call: TRBJ2-5
v_call: TRBV5-4
clone_size: .

cdr3_aa: CATRDSQNTGELFF
j_call: TRBJ2-2
v_call: TRBV10-3
clone_size: .

cdr3_aa: CASHQGYRSYNEQFF
j_call: TRBJ2-1
v_call: TRBV28
clone_size: .

cdr3_aa: CASSLGGYQTFYGYTF
j_call: TRBJ1-2
v_call: TRBV5-5
clone_size: .

cdr3_aa: CSAGSGQARPF
j_call: TRBJ1-2
v_call: TRBV20-1
clone_size: .

cdr3_aa: CASSLTWTGMNTEAFF
j_call: TRBJ1-1
v_call: TRBV6-6
clone_size: few

cdr3_aa: CASSRRPGLHTGELFF
j_call: TRBJ2-2
v_call: TRBV11-1
clone_size: .

cdr3_aa: CASSVGGGGTEAFF
j_call: TRBJ1-1
v_call: TRBV5-1
clone_size: few

cdr3_aa: CASSYSVSNQPQHF
j_call: TRBJ1-5
v_call: TRBV6-5
clone_size: once

cdr3_aa: CASSADSSGNTIYF
j_call: TRBJ1-3
v_call: TRBV6-6
clone_size: .

cdr3_aa: CASSSWEGSYNSPLHF
j_call: TRBJ1-6
v_call: TRBV28
clone_size: .

cdr3_aa: CASSLGTAQETQYF
j_call: TRBJ2-5
v_call: TRBV11-1
clone_size: .

cdr3_aa: CASRAGLAGPDTQYF
j_call: TRBJ2-3
v_call: TRBV9
clone_size: .

cdr3_aa: CSVGGGAYEQYF
j_call: TRBJ2-7
v_call: TRBV29-1
clone_size: .

cdr3_aa: CASSIGASSYNEQFF
j_call: TRBJ2-1
v_call: TRBV19
clone_size: few

cdr3_aa: CASSLGTGDAFF
j_call: TRBJ1-1
v_call: TRBV7-9
clone_size: few

cdr3_aa: CASRPGNQPQHF
j_call: TRBJ1-5
v_call: TRBV2
clone_size: .

cdr3_aa: CASSEDVRAGGYTF
j_call: TRBJ1-2
v_call: TRBV6-1
clone_size: once

cdr3_aa: CASSDSPTDTQYF
j_call: TRBJ2-3
v_call: TRBV6-4
clone_size: .

cdr3_aa: CASSLGPGALEQYF
j_call: TRBJ2-7
v_call: TRBV11-1
clone_size: .

cdr3_aa: CSVIRGSLVAFF
j_call: TRBJ1-1
v_call: TRBV29-1
clone_size: .

cdr3_aa: CASTPQGGNSPLHF
j_call: TRBJ1-6
v_call: TRBV2
clone_size: .

cdr3_aa: CASSPRTSGPDTQYF
j_call: TRBJ2-3
v_call: TRBV7-2
clone_size: once

cdr3_aa: CASSWAGTANTEAFF
j_call: TRBJ1-1
v_call: TRBV7-2
clone_size: .

cdr3_aa: CASSDQGTGDNEQFF
j_call: TRBJ2-1
v_call: TRBV6-4
clone_size: .

cdr3_aa: CASSTGTGPNEQFF
j_call: TRBJ2-1
v_call: TRBV19
clone_size: .

cdr3_aa: CASSLDTLAGQPYNEQFF
j_call: TRBJ2-1
v_call: TRBV5-4
clone_size: once

cdr3_aa: CASSPLRDLYF
j_call: TRBJ2-7
v_call: TRBV11-2
clone_size: .

cdr3_aa: CASSLADRGNTEAFF
j_call: TRBJ1-1
v_call: TRBV7-9
clone_size: .

cdr3_aa: CATTRAGEQYF
j_call: TRBJ2-7
v_call: TRBV6-6
clone_size: .

cdr3_aa: CASSLSTGSNIQYF
j_call: TRBJ2-4
v_call: TRBV6-5
clone_size: few

cdr3_aa: CASSLGGTGGTYEQYF
j_call: TRBJ2-7
v_call: TRBV7-2
clone_size: few

cdr3_aa: CASTDREEDGYTF
j_call: TRBJ1-2
v_call: TRBV28
clone_size: .

cdr3_aa: CASSLGGSSYEQYF
j_call: TRBJ2-7
v_call: TRBV11-3
clone_size: few

cdr3_aa: CASSVGDKETQYF
j_call: TRBJ2-5
v_call: TRBV9
clone_size: .

cdr3_aa: CASTQGQAKETQYF
j_call: TRBJ2-5
v_call: TRBV5-1
clone_size: .

cdr3_aa: CASSTGTVEQETQYF
j_call: TRBJ2-5
v_call: TRBV13
clone_size: .

cdr3_aa: CASSQGPTGSGNTIYF
j_call: TRBJ1-3
v_call: TRBV4-3
clone_size: .

cdr3_aa: CASSIYGGTTNYGYTF
j_call: TRBJ1-2
v_call: TRBV19
clone_size: .

cdr3_aa: CASSSTSGGARQFF
j_call: TRBJ2-1
v_call: TRBV11-2
clone_size: .

cdr3_aa: CASGAWGAATTSGGMHEQFF
j_call: TRBJ2-1
v_call: TRBV5-1
clone_size: .

cdr3_aa: CASSYLTGPTGELFF
j_call: TRBJ2-2
v_call: TRBV7-9
clone_size: few

cdr3_aa: CASSLGGASYEQYF
j_call: TRBJ2-7
v_call: TRBV5-1
clone_size: .